A selection of T cell receptor beta chains follows, all from one sample in a study of blood T cells in healthy people across ages. TCRdb fed the 5' RACE reads into MiXCR, producing one record per CDR3 protein. Counted here are under 800,000 distinct CDR3 sequences, more than 40% occurring once; the ten biggest clones make up 20% to 25%. The material sequenced was blood. The receptors were sampled from a woman in her sixties in good health. Both conserved end residues are part of each CDR3. Each record gives: CDR3 DNA, CDR3 protein, D gene, V gene, J gene, clone size. D genes are given only for firm matches. Clone size is shown for a subset of rows, as once, few, many or a class of expanded clone.

DNA: TGTACCAGCAGCTATCAAGCGGAGTCCTACGAGCAGTACTTC
CDR3: CTSSYQAESYEQYF
D: .
V: TRBV5-6
J: TRBJ2-7
size: .

DNA: TGTGCCAGCAGTTACAGGACAGGGGTGGGTCAAGAGACCCAGTACTTC
CDR3: CASSYRTGVGQETQYF
D: TRBD1
V: TRBV6-2/TRBV6-3
J: TRBJ2-5
size: .

DNA: TGTGCCAGCAAAAACCAAATCCCCCATCCCGGGGAGGGCCAATACACCGGGGAGCTGTTTTTT
CDR3: CASKNQIPHPGEGQYTGELFF
D: TRBD2
V: TRBV11-2
J: TRBJ2-2
size: .

DNA: TGCAGTGCTAGAGATCACAGGATATACGAGCAGTACTTC
CDR3: CSARDHRIYEQYF
D: .
V: TRBV20-1
J: TRBJ2-7
size: .

DNA: TGTGCCAGCAGTTTACCGGGTACGGACTATGGCTACACCTTC
CDR3: CASSLPGTDYGYTF
D: .
V: TRBV28
J: TRBJ1-2
size: many

DNA: TGTGCCAGCAGTTACCTCCGGGGGCGGGTGTGGGAGCAGTACTTC
CDR3: CASSYLRGRVWEQYF
D: .
V: TRBV12-3/TRBV12-4
J: TRBJ2-7
size: few

DNA: TGTGCCAGCACCCGGGGCTCACTATTCCAAGAGACCCAGTACTTC
CDR3: CASTRGSLFQETQYF
D: .
V: TRBV5-5
J: TRBJ2-5
size: once

DNA: TGTGCCAGCAGTCAGTCGACGGACGTTTCTGGCTACACCTTC
CDR3: CASSQSTDVSGYTF
D: .
V: TRBV6-2/TRBV6-3
J: TRBJ1-2
size: .

DNA: TGTGCCAGCAGTTACTCGACAGGGGGCATTTACGAGCAGTACTTC
CDR3: CASSYSTGGIYEQYF
D: TRBD1
V: TRBV6-2/TRBV6-3
J: TRBJ2-7
size: .

DNA: TGCAGCATCCGGGACAGGGAACGTAAAATCCACGAGCAGTACTTC
CDR3: CSIRDRERKIHEQYF
D: TRBD1
V: TRBV20-1
J: TRBJ2-7
size: .

DNA: TGCAGTGCTAGAGATCCAAGATCGGGAGGCGGGGGTTACGAGCAGTACTTC
CDR3: CSARDPRSGGGGYEQYF
D: TRBD2
V: TRBV20-1
J: TRBJ2-7
size: .

DNA: TGTGCCAGCGGTAGGGGAGTAATTTTAGAGACCCAGTACTTC
CDR3: CASGRGVILETQYF
D: .
V: TRBV6-5
J: TRBJ2-5
size: .

DNA: TGTGCCAGCAGCCCGTTGTCAGGGACGAGAAACGAGCAGTACTTC
CDR3: CASSPLSGTRNEQYF
D: .
V: TRBV3-1
J: TRBJ2-7
size: few

DNA: TGTGCCAGCAGTCCCGACAGGCACGAGCAGTACTTC
CDR3: CASSPDRHEQYF
D: .
V: TRBV5-5
J: TRBJ2-7
size: .

DNA: TGTGCCACCACGGGATCTGGAGTCCATGAGCAGTACTTC
CDR3: CATTGSGVHEQYF
D: .
V: TRBV24-1
J: TRBJ2-5
size: .

DNA: TGTGCCAGCAGCCGAAAAAAACTGGAGGGGAATGAGCAGTTCTTC
CDR3: CASSRKKLEGNEQFF
D: .
V: TRBV21-1
J: TRBJ2-1
size: .

DNA: TGCAGCGTTGATCCCGGGACAGGGGTCTACAATGAGCAGTTCTTC
CDR3: CSVDPGTGVYNEQFF
D: TRBD1
V: TRBV29-1
J: TRBJ2-1
size: many

DNA: TGTGCCGGCAGTTCGACTAGCGCGGTAACCTACGAGCAGTACTTC
CDR3: CAGSSTSAVTYEQYF
D: TRBD2
V: TRBV27
J: TRBJ2-7
size: .

DNA: TGTGCCAGCAGTTATGGTTTAGGGGGGGGCACTGAAGCTTTCTTT
CDR3: CASSYGLGGGTEAFF
D: .
V: TRBV6-5
J: TRBJ1-1
size: few

DNA: TGTGCCAGCAACTCTTTTCAAGAGACCCAGTACTTC
CDR3: CASNSFQETQYF
D: .
V: TRBV25-1
J: TRBJ2-5
size: few

DNA: TGCAGCGTCGCAATAGAGACCCAGTACTTC
CDR3: CSVAIETQYF
D: .
V: TRBV29-1
J: TRBJ2-5
size: few

DNA: TGTGCCAGCAGCTTAGGTTCGACAGGTTTCCCCTACGAGCAGTACTTC
CDR3: CASSLGSTGFPYEQYF
D: .
V: TRBV7-9
J: TRBJ2-7
size: .

DNA: TGTGCCAGCAGTTTGGACAGGCAATCTAGCACAGATACGCAGTATTTT
CDR3: CASSLDRQSSTDTQYF
D: TRBD1
V: TRBV2
J: TRBJ2-3
size: .

DNA: TGTGCCAGCAGTTTCTTGGGCTATGAAAAACTGTTTTTT
CDR3: CASSFLGYEKLFF
D: .
V: TRBV28
J: TRBJ1-4
size: .

DNA: TGTGCCAGCAGAGGGACTAGCGGAGCTCCGAACACCGGGGAGCTGTTTTTT
CDR3: CASRGTSGAPNTGELFF
D: .
V: TRBV21-1
J: TRBJ2-2
size: .

DNA: TGTGCCAGCAGCTTATTCGCAGCGGTGGAACGGGAGACCCAGTACTTC
CDR3: CASSLFAAVERETQYF
D: .
V: TRBV11-2
J: TRBJ2-5
size: few

DNA: TGCAGCGTGTTGACTAGCGGCCCCTACGAGCAGTACTTC
CDR3: CSVLTSGPYEQYF
D: TRBD2
V: TRBV29-1
J: TRBJ2-7
size: few

DNA: TGTGCCAGCAGTCCCCGGGACAGGGGGCCTGAAAAACTGTTTTTT
CDR3: CASSPRDRGPEKLFF
D: TRBD1
V: TRBV27
J: TRBJ1-4
size: .

DNA: TGCAGTGCTATAGTCTGGACGGTTGGGAATGAGCAGTTCTTC
CDR3: CSAIVWTVGNEQFF
D: .
V: TRBV20-1
J: TRBJ2-1
size: .

DNA: TGCGCCAGCAGCCCCGGGGAGGTACGGAACCGATACGAGCAGTACTTC
CDR3: CASSPGEVRNRYEQYF
D: .
V: TRBV5-1
J: TRBJ2-7
size: once

DNA: TGTGCCAGCAGCCCCGGGGGGGGTAGCTCCTATAATTCACCCCTCCACTTT
CDR3: CASSPGGGSSYNSPLHF
D: .
V: TRBV12-3/TRBV12-4
J: TRBJ1-6
size: few

DNA: TGTGCCAGTAGTACGGCGACAGGGGGTAATGAGCAGTTCTTC
CDR3: CASSTATGGNEQFF
D: TRBD1
V: TRBV19
J: TRBJ2-1
size: few

DNA: TGTGCCAGCAGCAAAGCGGCTAGCGGGGGCAATGAGCAGTTCTTC
CDR3: CASSKAASGGNEQFF
D: TRBD2
V: TRBV3-1
J: TRBJ2-1
size: few

DNA: TGTGCCAGCAGCCAAGATCGAGTTACTATTCAGTACTTC
CDR3: CASSQDRVTIQYF
D: .
V: TRBV3-1
J: TRBJ2-4
size: .

DNA: TGTGCCAGCAAACCTAGCGGGAGCTCCTACGAGCAGTACTTC
CDR3: CASKPSGSSYEQYF
D: TRBD2
V: TRBV7-9
J: TRBJ2-7
size: .

DNA: TGTGCCAGCAGTTTAGCGGCCCGATCTGAGACCCAGTACTTC
CDR3: CASSLAARSETQYF
D: .
V: TRBV12-3/TRBV12-4
J: TRBJ2-5
size: .

DNA: TGTGCCAGCAGCTCGAAGGGAGGGGGCACTGAAGCTTTCTTT
CDR3: CASSSKGGGTEAFF
D: .
V: TRBV7-3
J: TRBJ1-1
size: few

DNA: TGTGCCAGCAGCAACCAGTCGGGGGGCCCGCTAAAGGGCATTCAGTACTTC
CDR3: CASSNQSGGPLKGIQYF
D: .
V: TRBV11-3
J: TRBJ2-4
size: .

DNA: TGTGCCATCAGTGACCCCCGGGGACGGGGGACCGGGGAGCTGTTTTTT
CDR3: CAISDPRGRGTGELFF
D: .
V: TRBV10-3
J: TRBJ2-2
size: once

DNA: TGCAGTGCCCCGGCCGGCGGGGGTAATTCACCCCTCCACTTT
CDR3: CSAPAGGGNSPLHF
D: .
V: TRBV20-1
J: TRBJ1-6
size: .

DNA: TGTGCCAGCCGCCCGGGGCGATATGAGCAGTTCTTC
CDR3: CASRPGRYEQFF
D: .
V: TRBV28
J: TRBJ2-1
size: .

DNA: TGTGCCAGCAGTGAACCCCTGAAGGGTAACTATGGCTACACCTTC
CDR3: CASSEPLKGNYGYTF
D: .
V: TRBV25-1
J: TRBJ1-2
size: once

DNA: TGTGCCAGCAGTTACCCCAATACAGGGGACGAAGGAAAACTGTTTTTT
CDR3: CASSYPNTGDEGKLFF
D: TRBD1
V: TRBV6-6
J: TRBJ1-4
size: .

DNA: TGTGCCAGCAAAGACCCACCGAATGAGCAGTTCTTC
CDR3: CASKDPPNEQFF
D: .
V: TRBV6-2/TRBV6-3
J: TRBJ2-1
size: many

DNA: TGTGCCAGCAGCCCGGGCAGGCTACTTTCAAATGAGCAGTTCTTC
CDR3: CASSPGRLLSNEQFF
D: .
V: TRBV7-8
J: TRBJ2-1
size: few

DNA: TGCGCCAGCAGCCCACCTTTAGCGGGGGTTGAGACCCAGTACTTC
CDR3: CASSPPLAGVETQYF
D: TRBD2
V: TRBV5-1
J: TRBJ2-5
size: .

DNA: TGCGCCAGCAGCCCCCGGACTGGCGGGGGCACAGATACGCGGTATTTT
CDR3: CASSPRTGGGTDTRYF
D: .
V: TRBV4-1
J: TRBJ2-3
size: .

DNA: TGTGCCAGCAGCAAATGGGGACTAGCGGAGGAAGAGACCCAGTACTTC
CDR3: CASSKWGLAEEETQYF
D: .
V: TRBV21-1
J: TRBJ2-5
size: .

DNA: TGTGCCAGCAGCCTCCGGGACAGCTCCTACGAGCAGTACTTC
CDR3: CASSLRDSSYEQYF
D: TRBD1
V: TRBV7-8
J: TRBJ2-7
size: many

DNA: TGTGCCAGCAGCGGCGGAGCAAGCGAGCAGTACTTC
CDR3: CASSGGASEQYF
D: .
V: TRBV9
J: TRBJ2-7
size: .

DNA: TGTGCCAGCGGCACCCGAGGAATGAACACTGAAGCTTTCTTT
CDR3: CASGTRGMNTEAFF
D: .
V: TRBV7-9
J: TRBJ1-1
size: .

DNA: TGTGCCAGCAGCGCGGGACTAGCGGGAGACGAGCAGTACTTC
CDR3: CASSAGLAGDEQYF
D: TRBD2
V: TRBV9
J: TRBJ2-7
size: few

DNA: TGTGCCAGCATTACCAGGGGGCTAGGCACAGATACGCAGTATTTT
CDR3: CASITRGLGTDTQYF
D: TRBD1
V: TRBV6-1
J: TRBJ2-3
size: few